Shown below are 9 T cell receptor beta chains from a single sample sequenced in a study of shared clonotypes between healthy human individuals. The assay was immunoSEQ multiplex PCR, and TCRdb's table has in-frame clones only and misses some. The data contain just over 2,000,000 clones, about 95% of them singletons. Naive-designated CD8 cells lacked CD45RO, were positively enriched for CCR7, and omitted terminally differentiated effector memory CD45RA+ cells. Sequencing used naive CD8+ T cells sorted from blood. All receptors come from a man aged 18 to 30 in good health.

This clone was recorded only once. J is TRBJ1-4 and V is TRBV7-9; 7 bases align to TRBD1. Per the germline V gene, CDR1 is SEHNR and CDR2 is FQNEAQ (reference sequence). The CDR3 extends over 14 amino acids. Unmatched junction bases numbered 4, after V lost 4 bases and J lost 5 bases. The chain's CDR3 is CASSSGTENEKLFF. CDR3 DNA: TGTGCCAGCAGCTCCGGGACAGAGAATGAAAAACTGTTTTTT.

The chain joins TRBV25-1 to TRBJ2-7, with TRBD1 identical over 9 bases. Germline lookup yields CDR1 MGHDK and CDR2 SYGVNS. CDR3 size: 15 residues. Trimming took 3 bases from V and 5 from J; bases not matched to a gene: 8. As DNA, the CDR3 is TGTGCCAGCAGTGATGCCGGGACAGGGAACCACGAGCAGTACTTC. Translating it yields CASSDAGTGNHEQYF.

The J gene is TRBJ1-1, the V gene TRBV6-5; D not certain. V was shortened by 2 bases and J by 5 bases, with 15 bases between the two germline ends. The CDR3 spans 15 residues. Germline CDR1 is MNHEY and CDR2 is SVGAGI. The CDR3 DNA reads as TGTGCCAGCAGTTACGGCCCCCTCTCATTAACTGAAGCTTTCTTT. This sequence encodes CASSYGPLSLTEAFF.

Regarding this clone: Other DNA sequences within the sample encode an identical CDR3. The chain carries TRBV5-4 and TRBJ2-6; possibly TRBD1 for D (5 bases). Germline V gives CDR1 SGHNT, CDR2 YYREEE (reference sequence). This CDR3 is built from 15 residues. V gave up 1 base and J gave up 1 base, with 6 bases separating them. CDR3 nucleotide sequence: TGTGCCAGCAGCTTGCAGGGTTCTGGGGCCAACGTCCTGACTTTC. As protein: CASSLQGSGANVLTF.

The chain has TRBV7-9 and TRBJ2-3; D remains unclear. This CDR3 has 16 amino acids. V was cut by 1 base and J by 0 bases, with 11 bases left in between. The germline gives CDR1 SEHNR, CDR2 FQNEAQ (reference sequence). The CDR3 DNA follows: TGTGCCAGCAGCTTAGTGTCGGACGGGAGCACAGATACGCAGTATTTT. It encodes CASSLVSDGSTDTQYF.

The chain employs TRBV5-5 and TRBJ2-7; 7 bases align to TRBD2. Germline V gives CDR1 SGHKS, CDR2 YYEKEE (reference sequence). The CDR3 is made up of 16 amino acids. Losses at the gene ends were 0 bases for V and 2 bases for J; bases not matched to a gene: 8. The CDR3 region is CASSLATGGNTYEQYF. The CDR3 DNA is TGTGCCAGCAGCTTGGCCACCGGGGGGAACACCTACGAGCAGTACTTC.

This chain connects TRBV7-2 to TRBJ2-7; D could derive from TRBD1 or TRBD2 (5 bases each). Germline V gene data show CDR1 as SGHTA and CDR2 as FQGNSA. The CDR3 contains 15 residues. Deletions cut 0 bases from V and 3 bases from J, with 12 bases between. CDR3 loop: CASSLALGTYYEQYF. The CDR3, as DNA: TGTGCCAGCAGCTTAGCGCTGGGGACCTACTACGAGCAGTACTTC.

Comments on this clone: The junction departs from germline at one end; a sequencing error may be responsible. This sequence joins TRBV6-1 and TRBJ2-3, with 8 bases aligning to TRBD2. The length of the CDR3 is 14 residues. Germline CDR1 MNHNS, CDR2 SASEGT. The CDR3 protein is CASNRLAGGDTQCF. The CDR3 nucleotides are TGTGCCAGCAATAGACTTGCGGGGGGAGATACGCAGTGTTTT.

V usage is TRBV19 and J usage is TRBJ2-7; D possibly uses TRBD1 or TRBD2 (6 bases each). This CDR3 region has 15 residues. V was shortened by 3 bases and J by 3 bases, with 15 bases between the two germline ends. In germline, CDR1 is LNHDA, CDR2 SQIVND (reference sequence). Here the CDR3 DNA reads TGTGCCAGTAGTATCAGCCCCGGGGGCCTCTACGAGCAGTACTTC. Its protein is CASSISPGGLYEQYF. The variable domain in full, completed from reference TRBV19 and TRBJ2-7, reads DGGITQSPKYLFRKEGQNVTLSCEQNLNHDAMYWYRQDPGQGLRLIYYSQIVNDFQKGDIAEGYSVSREKKESFPLTVTSAQKNPTAFYLCASSISPGGLYEQYFGPGTRLTVT.